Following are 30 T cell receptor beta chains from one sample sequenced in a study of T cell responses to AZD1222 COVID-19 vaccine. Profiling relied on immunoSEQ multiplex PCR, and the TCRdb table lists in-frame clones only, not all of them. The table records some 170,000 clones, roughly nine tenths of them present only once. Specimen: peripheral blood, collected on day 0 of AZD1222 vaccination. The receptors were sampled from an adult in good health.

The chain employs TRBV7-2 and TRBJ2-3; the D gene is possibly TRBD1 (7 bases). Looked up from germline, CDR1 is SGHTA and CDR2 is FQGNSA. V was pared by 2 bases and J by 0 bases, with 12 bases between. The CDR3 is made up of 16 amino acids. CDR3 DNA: TGTGCCAGCAGCTTACAGGGGGGTACTAGCACAGATACGCAGTATTTT. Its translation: CASSLQGGTSTDTQYF.

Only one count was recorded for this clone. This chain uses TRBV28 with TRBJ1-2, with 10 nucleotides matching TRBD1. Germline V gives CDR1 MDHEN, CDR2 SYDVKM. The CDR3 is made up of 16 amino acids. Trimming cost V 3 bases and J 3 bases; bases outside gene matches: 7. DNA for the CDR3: TGTGCCAGCAGTTTCGGGACAGGGGCCAATTACTATGGCTACACCTTC. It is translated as CASSFGTGANYYGYTF.

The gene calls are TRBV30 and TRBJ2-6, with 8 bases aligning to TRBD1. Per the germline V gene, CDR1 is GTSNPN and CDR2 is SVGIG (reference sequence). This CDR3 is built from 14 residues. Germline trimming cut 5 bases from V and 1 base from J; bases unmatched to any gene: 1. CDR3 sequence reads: CAWDRGSGANVLTF. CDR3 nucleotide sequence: TGTGCCTGGGACAGGGGTTCTGGGGCCAACGTCCTGACTTTC.

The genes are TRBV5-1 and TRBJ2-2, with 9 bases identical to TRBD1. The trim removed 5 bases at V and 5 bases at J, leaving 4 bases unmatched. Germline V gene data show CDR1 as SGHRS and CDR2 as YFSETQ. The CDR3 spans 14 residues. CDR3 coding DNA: TGCGCCAGCAGTCAGACAGGGGGTACCGGGGAGCTGTTTTTT. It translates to CASSQTGGTGELFF.

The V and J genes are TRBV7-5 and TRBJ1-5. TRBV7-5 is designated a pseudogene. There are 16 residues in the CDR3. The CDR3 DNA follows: TGTGCCAGAAGCTCAGCATCGGAGCTAGTCAATCAGCCCCAGCATTTT. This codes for CARSSASELVNQPQHF.

The CDR3 DNA is TGTGCCAGCAGTTTTGGGACAGGGGGTAGCAATCAGCCCCAGCATTTT. Translated: CASSFGTGGSNQPQHF. V usage is TRBV28 and J usage is TRBJ1-5; 11 nucleotides match TRBD1. V gave up 3 bases and J gave up 0 bases; unmatched junction bases: 1. The CDR3 is 16 amino acids. Germline-derived CDR1 and CDR2 are MDHEN and SYDVKM.

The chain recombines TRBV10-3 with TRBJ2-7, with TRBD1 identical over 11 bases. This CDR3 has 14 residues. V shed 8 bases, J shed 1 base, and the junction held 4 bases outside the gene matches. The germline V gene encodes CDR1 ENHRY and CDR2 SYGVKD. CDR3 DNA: TGTGCCATCGGGGGACAGGGGGTTTCCTACGAGCAGTACTTC. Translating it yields CAIGGQGVSYEQYF.

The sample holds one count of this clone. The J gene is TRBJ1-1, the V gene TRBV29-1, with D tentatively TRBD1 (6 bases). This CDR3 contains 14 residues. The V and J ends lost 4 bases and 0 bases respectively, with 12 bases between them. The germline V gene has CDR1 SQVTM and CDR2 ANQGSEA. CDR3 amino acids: CSVAGARMNTEAFF. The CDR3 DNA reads TGCAGCGTTGCAGGGGCTCGGATGAACACTGAAGCTTTCTTT.

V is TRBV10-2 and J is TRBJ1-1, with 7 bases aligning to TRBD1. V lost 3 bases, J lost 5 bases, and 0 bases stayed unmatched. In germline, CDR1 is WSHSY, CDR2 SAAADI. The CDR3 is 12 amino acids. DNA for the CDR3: TGCGCCAGCAGTGAACAGGGGACTGAAGCTTTCTTT. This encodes CASSEQGTEAFF.

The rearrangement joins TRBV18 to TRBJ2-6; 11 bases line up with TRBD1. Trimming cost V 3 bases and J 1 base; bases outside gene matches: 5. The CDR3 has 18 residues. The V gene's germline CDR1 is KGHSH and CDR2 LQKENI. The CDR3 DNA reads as TGTGCCAGCTCACCTCGGACAGGGGGCGGGTCTGGGGCCAACGTCCTGACTTTC. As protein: CASSPRTGGGSGANVLTF.

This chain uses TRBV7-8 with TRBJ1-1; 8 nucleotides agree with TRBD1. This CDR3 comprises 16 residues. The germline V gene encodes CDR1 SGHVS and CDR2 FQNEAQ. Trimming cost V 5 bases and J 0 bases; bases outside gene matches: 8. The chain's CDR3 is CASSTGQGSMNTEAFF. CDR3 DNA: TGTGCCAGCAGCACTGGACAGGGAAGCATGAACACTGAAGCTTTCTTT.

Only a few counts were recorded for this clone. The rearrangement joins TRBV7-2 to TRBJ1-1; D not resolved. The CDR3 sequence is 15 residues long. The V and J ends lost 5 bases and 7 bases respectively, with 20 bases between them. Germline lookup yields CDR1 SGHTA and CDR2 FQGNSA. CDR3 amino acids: CASSPRGGLLIEAFF. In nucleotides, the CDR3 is TGTGCCAGCAGCCCCCGGGGAGGTTTGTTAATTGAAGCTTTCTTT.

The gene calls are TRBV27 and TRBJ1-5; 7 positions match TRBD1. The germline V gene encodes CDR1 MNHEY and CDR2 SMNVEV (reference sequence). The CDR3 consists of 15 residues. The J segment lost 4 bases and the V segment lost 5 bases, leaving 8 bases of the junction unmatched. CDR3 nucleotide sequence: TGTGCCAGCAGTCAGACAGGGTTGGCAAATCAGCCCCAGCATTTT. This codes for CASSQTGLANQPQHF.

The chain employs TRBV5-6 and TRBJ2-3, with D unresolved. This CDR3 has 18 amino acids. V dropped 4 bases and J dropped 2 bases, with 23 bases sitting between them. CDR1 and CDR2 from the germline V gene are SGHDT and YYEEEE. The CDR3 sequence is CASSPVPINPGFTDTQYF. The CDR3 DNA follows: TGTGCCAGCAGCCCCGTCCCGATTAACCCGGGCTTCACAGATACGCAGTATTTT.

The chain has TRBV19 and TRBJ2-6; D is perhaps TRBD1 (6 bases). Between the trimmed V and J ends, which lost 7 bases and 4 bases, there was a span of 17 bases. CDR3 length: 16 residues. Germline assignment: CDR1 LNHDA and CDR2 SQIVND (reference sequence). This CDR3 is CASTSMGASGANVLTF. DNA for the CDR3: TGTGCCAGTACCTCTATGGGGGCGTCAGGGGCCAACGTCCTGACTTTC.

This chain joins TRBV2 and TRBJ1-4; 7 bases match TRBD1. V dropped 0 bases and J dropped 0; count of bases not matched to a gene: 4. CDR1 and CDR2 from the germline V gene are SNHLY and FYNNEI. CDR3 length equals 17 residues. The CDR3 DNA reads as TGTGCCAGCAGTGAAGCGGGAGGGACAGCAACTAATGAAAAACTGTTTTTT. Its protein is CASSEAGGTATNEKLFF.

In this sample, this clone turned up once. The CDR3 loop is CASSPQADEYNEQFF. CDR3 nucleotide sequence: TGTGCCAGCAGCCCTCAAGCGGACGAGTACAATGAGCAGTTCTTC. The chain couples TRBV9 to TRBJ2-1; possibly TRBD2 for D (5 bases). This CDR3 is 15 amino acids long. V dropped 4 bases and J dropped 4 bases, with 15 bases sitting between them. CDR1 and CDR2 (germline): SGDLS, YYNGEE.

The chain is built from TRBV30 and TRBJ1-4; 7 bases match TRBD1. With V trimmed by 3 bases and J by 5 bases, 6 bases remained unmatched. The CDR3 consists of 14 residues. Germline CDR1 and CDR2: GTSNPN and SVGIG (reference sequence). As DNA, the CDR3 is TGTGCCTGGAGCCCGGGACAGACCAATGAAAAACTGTTTTTT. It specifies CAWSPGQTNEKLFF. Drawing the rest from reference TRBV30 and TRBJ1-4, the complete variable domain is SQTIHQWPATLVQPVGSPLSLECTVEGTSNPNLYWYRQAAGRGLQLLFYSVGIGQISSEVPQNLSASRPQDRQFILSSKKLLLSDSGFYLCAWSPGQTNEKLFFGSGTQLSVL.

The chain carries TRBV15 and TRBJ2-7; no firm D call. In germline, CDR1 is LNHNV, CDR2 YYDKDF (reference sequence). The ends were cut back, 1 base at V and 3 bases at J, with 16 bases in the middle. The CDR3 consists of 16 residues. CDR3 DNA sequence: TGTGCCACCAGCAGAGGGGTCAGTCCCGCGGTCTACGAGCAGTACTTC. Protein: CATSRGVSPAVYEQYF.

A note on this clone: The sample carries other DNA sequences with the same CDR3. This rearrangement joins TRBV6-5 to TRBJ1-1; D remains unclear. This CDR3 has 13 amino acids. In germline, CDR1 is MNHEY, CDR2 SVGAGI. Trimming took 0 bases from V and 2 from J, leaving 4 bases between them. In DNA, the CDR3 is TGTGCCAGCAGTTACTCGCGAAACACTGAAGCTTTCTTT. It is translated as CASSYSRNTEAFF.

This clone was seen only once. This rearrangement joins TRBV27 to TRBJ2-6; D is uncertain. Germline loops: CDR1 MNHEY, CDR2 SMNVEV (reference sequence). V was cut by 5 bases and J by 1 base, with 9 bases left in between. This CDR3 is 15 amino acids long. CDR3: CASSNDGSGANVLTF. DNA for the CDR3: TGTGCCAGCAGTAACGACGGGTCTGGGGCCAACGTCCTGACTTTC.

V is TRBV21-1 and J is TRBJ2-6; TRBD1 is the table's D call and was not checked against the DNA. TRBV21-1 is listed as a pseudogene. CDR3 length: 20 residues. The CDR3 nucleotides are TGTGCCAGCAGCAATGGCAGCGGACCCAGGACAGGGGTCGGGGCCAACGTCCTGACTTTC. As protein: CASSNGSGPRTGVGANVLTF.

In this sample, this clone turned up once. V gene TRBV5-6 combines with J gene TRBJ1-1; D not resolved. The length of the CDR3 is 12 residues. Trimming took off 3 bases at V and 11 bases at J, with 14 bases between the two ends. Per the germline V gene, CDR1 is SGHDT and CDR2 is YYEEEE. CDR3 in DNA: TGTGCCAGCAGCTATAGGGTCGACGAGGCTTTCTTT. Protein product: CASSYRVDEAFF.

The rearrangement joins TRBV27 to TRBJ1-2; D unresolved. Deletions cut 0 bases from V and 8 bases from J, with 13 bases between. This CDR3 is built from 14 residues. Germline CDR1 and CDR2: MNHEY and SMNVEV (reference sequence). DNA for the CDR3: TGTGCCAGCAGTTTATCCCTAACGACTGGAGGCTACACCTTC. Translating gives CASSLSLTTGGYTF.

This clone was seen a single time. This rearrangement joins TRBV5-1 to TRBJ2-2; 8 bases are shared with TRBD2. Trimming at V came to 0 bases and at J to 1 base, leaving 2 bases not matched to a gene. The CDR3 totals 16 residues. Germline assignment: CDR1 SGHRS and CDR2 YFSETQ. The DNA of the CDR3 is TGCGCCAGCAGCTTGGACGGGAGGGGGAACACCGGGGAGCTGTTTTTT. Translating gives CASSLDGRGNTGELFF.

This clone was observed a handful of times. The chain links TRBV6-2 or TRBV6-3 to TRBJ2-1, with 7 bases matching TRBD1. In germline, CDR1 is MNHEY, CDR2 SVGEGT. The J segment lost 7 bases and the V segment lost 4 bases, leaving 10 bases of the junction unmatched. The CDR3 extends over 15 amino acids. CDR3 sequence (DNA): TGTGCCAGCAGTTCGGGACAGATCGGACAAAATGAGCAGTTCTTC. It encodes CASSSGQIGQNEQFF.

This chain's CDR3 is CASSQDRAGNTIYF. CDR3 in DNA: TGTGCCAGCAGCCAGGACAGGGCTGGAAACACCATATATTTT. V is TRBV11-2 and J is TRBJ1-3; the match to TRBD1 covers 8 bases. The germline gives CDR1 SGHAT, CDR2 FQNNGV. CDR3 length: 14 amino acids. The V and J ends lost 5 bases and 2 bases, in that order; junction bases with no gene match: 2. The full variable domain, with the rest looked up from reference TRBV11-2 and TRBJ1-3, is EAGVAQSPRYKIIEKRQSVAFWCNPISGHATLYWYQQILGQGPKLLIQFQNNGVVDDSQLPKDRFSAERLKGVDSTLKIQPAKLEDSAVYLCASSQDRAGNTIYFGEGSWLTVV.

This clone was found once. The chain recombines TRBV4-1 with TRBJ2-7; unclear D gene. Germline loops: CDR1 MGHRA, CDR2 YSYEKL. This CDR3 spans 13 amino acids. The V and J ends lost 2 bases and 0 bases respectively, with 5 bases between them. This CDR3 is CASSQSYSYEQYF. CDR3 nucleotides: TGCGCCAGCAGCCAATCTTACTCCTACGAGCAGTACTTC.

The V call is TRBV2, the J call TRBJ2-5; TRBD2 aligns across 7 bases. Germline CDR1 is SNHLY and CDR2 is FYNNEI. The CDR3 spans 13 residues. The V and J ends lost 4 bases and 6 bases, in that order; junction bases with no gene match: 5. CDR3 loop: CASSAGREQTQYF. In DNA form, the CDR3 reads TGTGCCAGCAGTGCAGGGAGGGAACAGACCCAGTACTTC.

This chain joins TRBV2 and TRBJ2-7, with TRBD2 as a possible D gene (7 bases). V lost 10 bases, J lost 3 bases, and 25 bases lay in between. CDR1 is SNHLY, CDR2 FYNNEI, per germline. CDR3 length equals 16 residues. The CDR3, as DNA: TGTGCCACCCGGTCTGGGTGGAGGAGGGGGGGCTACGAGCAGTACTTC. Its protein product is CATRSGWRRGGYEQYF.